One and the same sample provided the 19 T cell receptor beta chains below, sequenced in a study of T cell repertoires in cytomegalovirus infection. TCRdb fed the reads into MiXCR, producing one record per CDR3 protein. The sample has 150,000 to 200,000 distinct CDR3 sequences; under 25% are singletons. Sequences were obtained from PBMCs. Receptors originate from a human donor in good health (CMV status not recorded). Some clones in this sample may be carry-over from other donors' samples.

The CDR3 here is CASGRAGDNSPLHF. CDR3 DNA sequence: TGCGCCAGCGGAAGGGCGGGAGATAATTCACCCCTCCACTTT. V gene TRBV10-2 combines with J gene TRBJ1-6; D ambiguous. Germline CDR1 WSHSY, CDR2 SAAADI. V was trimmed by 8 bases and J by 5 bases, leaving 13 bases between them. This CDR3 has 14 residues.

V is TRBV11-2 and J is TRBJ2-1; 9 bases fit TRBD2. This CDR3 contains 18 residues. V lost 1 base to trimming and J lost 12 bases; unmatched junction nucleotides: 19. The germline V gene encodes CDR1 SGHAT and CDR2 FQNNGV. The CDR3 region has the DNA TGTGCCAGCAGCTTAGGCATATCTCCGGGGCTAGCGGGATTCTTGCAGTTCTTC. Translating gives CASSLGISPGLAGFLQFF.

In its sample, this clonotype was seen a few times. This sequence joins TRBV20-1 and TRBJ1-1; a weak D match, TRBD1 (5 bases). Trimming left V 3 bases short and J 0 bases short, with 17 bases between. CDR3 length equals 16 residues. Germline V gene sequence: CDR1 DFQATT, CDR2 SNEGSKA (reference sequence). The DNA for the CDR3 is TGCAGTGCTAGGGCGTCTGGTTCAGGGCTGAACACTGAAGCTTTCTTT. It specifies CSARASGSGLNTEAFF.

Of note for this clonotype: At one of its ends the junction is not consistent with the germline gene, which may arise from a read error. This chain uses TRBV12-3 or TRBV12-4 with TRBJ2-5, with D perhaps TRBD1 (6 bases). This CDR3 has 14 residues. The CDR3 here is CASSLTGPQATQYF. The CDR3 bases are TGTGCCAGCAGTTTAACAGGGCCACAAGCGACCCAGTACTTC.

In this sample, this clonotype turned up a few times. The V gene is TRBV20-1, the J gene TRBJ1-6; 7 bases match TRBD1. The V and J ends lost 0 bases and 7 bases, in that order; junction bases with no gene match: 12. Germline V gives CDR1 DFQATT, CDR2 SNEGSKA (reference sequence). The CDR3 sequence is 17 residues long. CDR3 DNA sequence: TGCAGTGCTAGAGATCTGTTGAGGGGGCTGGAGAATTCACCCCTCCACTTT. As protein: CSARDLLRGLENSPLHF.

In this sample, this clonotype turned up many times. The chain couples TRBV7-3 to TRBJ2-5; the D gene could be TRBD1 or TRBD2 (6 bases each). The CDR3 covers 16 residues. From germline, CDR1 is SGHTA and CDR2 FQGTGA. V dropped 0 bases and J dropped 3 bases, with 14 bases sitting between them. CDR3: CASSLTRDTGKETQYF. CDR3 bases: TGTGCCAGCAGCTTAACGCGGGACACGGGGAAAGAGACCCAGTACTTC.

In its sample, this clonotype was seen a few times. The chain joins TRBV7-2 to TRBJ2-3, with no clear D. Looked up from germline, CDR1 is SGHTA and CDR2 is FQGNSA. The CDR3 sequence is 12 residues long. V lost 1 base to trimming and J lost 5 bases, with 4 bases between them. CDR3 sequence (DNA): TGTGCCAGCAGCTTAGTTCGAGATACGCAGTATTTT. Protein product: CASSLVRDTQYF.

This clonotype was seen a single time. A much larger clone differs from this one at a single base, so this may be a read error. This chain connects TRBV7-2 to TRBJ2-6; 8 bases line up with TRBD2. Germline V gives CDR1 SGHTA, CDR2 FQGNSA. The CDR3 totals 13 residues. V was clipped by 4 bases and J by 8 bases; unmatched bases: 1. The CDR3 DNA reads TGTGCCAGCAGCTCGGGAGGGACCAACGTCCTGACTTTC. Protein sequence: CASSSGGTNVLTF.

This clonotype occurred a few times. This chain joins TRBV20-1 and TRBJ2-1; TRBD2 agrees at 10 bases. The CDR3 has 17 residues. The V segment lost 0 bases and the J segment 4 bases; nucleotides outside the gene matches: 9. Germline V CDR1 and CDR2: DFQATT, SNEGSKA (reference sequence). The CDR3 DNA is TGCAGTGCTAGAGATGCCCGTGGGACTAGCGTTTACAATGAGCAGTTCTTC. This gives the protein CSARDARGTSVYNEQFF.

This clonotype was picked up many times. The chain couples TRBV12-3 or TRBV12-4 to TRBJ2-1; 9 positions agree with TRBD2. V shed 6 bases and J 3 bases; nucleotides not matched to a gene: 9. This CDR3 has 16 amino acids. CDR3 DNA sequence: TGTGCCAGCAGCCCTGTAGCGGGAGAAGGCTACAATGAGCAGTTCTTC. Amino acid sequence: CASSPVAGEGYNEQFF.

This clonotype was seen more than once but under ten times. The rearrangement joins TRBV14 to TRBJ1-1; D not certain. The CDR3 covers 15 residues. The V gene lost 1 base and the J gene lost 1 base, with 10 bases spanning the gap. From germline, CDR1 is SGHDN and CDR2 FVKESK. The CDR3 nucleotides read TGTGCCAGCAGCCAAGCCTTATCCCCGAACACTGAAGCTTTCTTT. It encodes CASSQALSPNTEAFF.

This clonotype appeared a few times. The genes are TRBV12-5 and TRBJ1-5; D is possibly TRBD1 (6 bases). Germline CDR1 LGHNT, CDR2 FRNRAP. V was trimmed by 0 bases and J by 7 bases, leaving 7 bases between them. This CDR3 region has 13 residues. CDR3 nucleotide sequence: TGTGCTAGTGGTTTGGTAGGGGGGCAGCCCCAGCATTTT. Its translation: CASGLVGGQPQHF.

This chain uses TRBV5-1 with TRBJ2-2; TRBD2 matches at 7 bases. CDR1 and CDR2 from the germline V gene are SGHRS and YFSETQ. The CDR3 length is 18 residues. Unmatched junction bases numbered 16, after V lost 3 bases and J lost 5 bases. CDR3 sequence: CASSSQQAGLRRTGELFF. In nucleotides, the CDR3 is TGCGCCAGCAGCTCGCAGCAAGCGGGGCTAAGGAGGACCGGGGAGCTGTTTTTT.

This clonotype was picked up many times. The chain is built from TRBV7-2 and TRBJ2-3; the D is unclear. The length of the CDR3 is 14 residues. Germline assignment: CDR1 SGHTA and CDR2 FQGNSA. V was trimmed by 1 base and J by 4 bases, leaving 9 bases between them. CDR3 region: CASSLDTFSDTQYF. Here the CDR3 DNA reads TGTGCCAGCAGCTTAGATACCTTTTCAGATACGCAGTATTTT.

In this sample, this clonotype turned up a few times. J is TRBJ1-1 and V is TRBV25-1; D unresolved. This CDR3 contains 14 residues. The V gene lost 4 bases and the J gene lost 4 bases, with 13 bases spanning the gap. Germline V gene sequence: CDR1 MGHDK, CDR2 SYGVNS. For the CDR3, the DNA is TGTGCCAGCAGTGGGGCTTTACAGACCACTGAAGCTTTCTTT. Its translation is CASSGALQTTEAFF. Drawing the rest from reference TRBV25-1 and TRBJ1-1, the complete variable domain is EADIYQTPRYLVIGTGKKITLECSQTMGHDKMYWYQQDPGMELHLIHYSYGVNSTEKGDLSSESTVSRIRTEHFPLTLESARPSHTSQYLCASSGALQTTEAFFGQGTRLTVV.

This clonotype was seen only a few times. This chain links TRBV12-3 or TRBV12-4 with TRBJ1-5; D gene uncertain. CDR3 length: 12 amino acids. V gave up 5 bases and J gave up 6 bases, with 8 bases separating them. The CDR3 reads CASSTAPQPQHF. The CDR3 nucleotides read TGTGCCAGCAGTACCGCCCCTCAGCCCCAGCATTTT.

In its sample, this clonotype was seen many times. The CDR3 reads CASSALDGRPGETQYF. In DNA, the CDR3 is TGTGCCAGCAGCGCCCTGGACGGGAGGCCCGGTGAGACCCAGTACTTC. The chain carries TRBV7-8 and TRBJ2-5; 7 bases match TRBD2. V lost 5 bases and J lost 5; bases outside the gene matches: 14. Germline V gene data show CDR1 as SGHVS and CDR2 as FQNEAQ. There are 16 residues in the CDR3.

The rearrangement links TRBV6-1 to TRBJ1-4; 9 bases are a match to TRBD1. Germline V gene lookup returns CDR1 MNHNS and CDR2 SASEGT. V trimming: 5 bases; J trimming: 8 bases; junction bases outside the gene matches: 6. This CDR3 has 14 amino acids. This CDR3 is CASSPPGTGEKLFF. The CDR3 DNA reads as TGTGCCAGCAGTCCTCCCGGGACAGGGGAAAAACTGTTTTTT.

This clonotype has a count of ten or more. This chain links TRBV7-6 with TRBJ2-7; 9 bases line up with TRBD1. V lost 1 base to trimming and J lost 5 bases; unmatched junction nucleotides: 6. Germline assignment: CDR1 SGHVS and CDR2 FNYEAQ. The length of the CDR3 is 15 residues. CDR3 nucleotides: TGTGCCAGCAGCTTAGTAGAACAGGGGGCCGACGAGCAGTACTTC. Protein product: CASSLVEQGADEQYF.